The present T cell receptor beta chain was sequenced within a study of blood T cell repertoires in COVID-19. The method was immunoSEQ multiplex PCR; TCRdb's version includes in-frame clones alone and lacks a portion of them. The sample lists under 300,000 clones, more than 75% occurring once. The germline gives CDR1 SNHLY, CDR2 FYNNEI. The CDR3 sequence is 12 residues long. V gave up 4 bases and J gave up 6 bases, with 9 bases separating them. The chain combines TRBV2 with TRBJ1-1; D remains ambiguous. Sample: peripheral blood. This TCR came from a woman aged 55-69 years with active or convalescent COVID-19. CDR3 protein: CASSAGGAEAFF. CDR3 bases: TGTGCCAGCAGTGCGGGAGGCGCTGAAGCTTTCTTT.